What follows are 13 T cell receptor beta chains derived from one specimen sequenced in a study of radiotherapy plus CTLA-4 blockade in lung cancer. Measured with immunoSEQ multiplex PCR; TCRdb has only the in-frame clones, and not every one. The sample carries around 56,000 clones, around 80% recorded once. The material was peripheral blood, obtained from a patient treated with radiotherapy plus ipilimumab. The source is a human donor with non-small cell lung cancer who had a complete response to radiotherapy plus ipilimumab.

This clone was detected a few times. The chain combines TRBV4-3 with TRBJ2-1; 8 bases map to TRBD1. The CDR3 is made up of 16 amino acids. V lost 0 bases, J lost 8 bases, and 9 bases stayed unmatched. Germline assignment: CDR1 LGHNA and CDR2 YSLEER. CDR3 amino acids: CASSQDRQGALDEQFF. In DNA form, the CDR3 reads TGCGCCAGCAGCCAAGATCGGCAGGGGGCGTTGGATGAGCAGTTCTTC.

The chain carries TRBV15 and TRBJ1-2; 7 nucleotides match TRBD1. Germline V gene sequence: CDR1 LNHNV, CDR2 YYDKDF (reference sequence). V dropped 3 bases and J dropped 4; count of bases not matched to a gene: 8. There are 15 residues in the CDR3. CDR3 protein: CATSSPDRRFYGYTF. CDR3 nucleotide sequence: TGTGCCACCAGCAGTCCGGACAGGAGATTCTATGGCTACACCTTC.

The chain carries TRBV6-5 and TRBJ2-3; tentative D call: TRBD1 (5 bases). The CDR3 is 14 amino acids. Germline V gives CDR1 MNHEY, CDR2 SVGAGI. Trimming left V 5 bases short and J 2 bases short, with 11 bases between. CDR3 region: CASSQQASTDTQYF. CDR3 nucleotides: TGTGCCAGCAGTCAACAGGCCTCCACAGATACGCAGTATTTT.

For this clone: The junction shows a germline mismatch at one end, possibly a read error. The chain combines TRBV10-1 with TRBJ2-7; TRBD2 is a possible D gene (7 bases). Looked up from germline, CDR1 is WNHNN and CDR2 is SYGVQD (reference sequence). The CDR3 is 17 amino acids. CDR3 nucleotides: TGCGCCAGCAGTGAGTCGAAGATCGGGGGGCGCTCCCACGAGCAGTACTTC. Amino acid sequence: CASSESKIGGRSHEQYF.

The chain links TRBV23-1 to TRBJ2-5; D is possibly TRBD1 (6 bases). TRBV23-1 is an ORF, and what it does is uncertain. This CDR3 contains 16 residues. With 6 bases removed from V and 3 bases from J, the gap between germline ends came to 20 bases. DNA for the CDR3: TGCGCCAGCAGGGTAACAACGGGACACCGCGAAGAGACCCAGTACTTC. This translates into CASRVTTGHREETQYF.

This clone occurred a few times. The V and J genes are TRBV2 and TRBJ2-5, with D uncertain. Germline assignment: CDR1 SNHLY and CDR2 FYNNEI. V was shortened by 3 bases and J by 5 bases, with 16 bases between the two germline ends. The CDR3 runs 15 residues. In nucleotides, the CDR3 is TGTGCCAGCAGTGAGTTAGGTAGAGGCGAGGAGACCCAGTACTTC. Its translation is CASSELGRGEETQYF.

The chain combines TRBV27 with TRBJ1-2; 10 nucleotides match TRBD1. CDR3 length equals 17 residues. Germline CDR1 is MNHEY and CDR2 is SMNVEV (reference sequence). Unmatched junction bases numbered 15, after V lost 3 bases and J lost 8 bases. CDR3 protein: CASSLKGLGQGGVGYTF. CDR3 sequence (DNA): TGTGCCAGCAGTTTGAAGGGCCTCGGACAGGGGGGAGTCGGCTACACCTTC.

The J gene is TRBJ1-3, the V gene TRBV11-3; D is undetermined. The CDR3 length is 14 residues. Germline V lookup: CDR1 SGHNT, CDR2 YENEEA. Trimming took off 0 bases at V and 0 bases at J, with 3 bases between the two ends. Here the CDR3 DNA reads TGTGCCAGCAGCTTAGACAGCTCTGGAAACACCATATATTTT. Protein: CASSLDSSGNTIYF.

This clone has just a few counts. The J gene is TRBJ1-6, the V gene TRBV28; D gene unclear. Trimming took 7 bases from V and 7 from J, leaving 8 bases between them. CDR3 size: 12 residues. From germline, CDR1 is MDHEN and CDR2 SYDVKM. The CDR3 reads CASKLLNSPLHF. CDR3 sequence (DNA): TGTGCCAGCAAACTTTTAAATTCACCCCTCCACTTT.

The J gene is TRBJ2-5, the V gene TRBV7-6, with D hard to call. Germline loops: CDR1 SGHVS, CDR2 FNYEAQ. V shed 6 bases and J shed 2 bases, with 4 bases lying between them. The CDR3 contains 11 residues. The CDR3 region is CASSHQETQYF. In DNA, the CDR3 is TGTGCCAGCAGTCATCAAGAGACCCAGTACTTC. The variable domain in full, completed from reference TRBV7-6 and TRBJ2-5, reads GAGVSQSPRYKVTKRGQDVALRCDPISGHVSLYWYRQALGQGPEFLTYFNYEAQQDKSGLPNDRFSAERPEGSISTLTIQRTEQRDSAMYRCASSHQETQYFGPGTRLLVL.

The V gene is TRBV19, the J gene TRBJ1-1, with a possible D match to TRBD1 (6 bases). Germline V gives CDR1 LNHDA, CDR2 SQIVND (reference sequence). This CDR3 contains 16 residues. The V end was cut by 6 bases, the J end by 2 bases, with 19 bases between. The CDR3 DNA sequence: TGTGCCAGTAGAGGGGGGGATATCCTGTCTAACACTGAAGCTTTCTTT. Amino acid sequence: CASRGGDILSNTEAFF.

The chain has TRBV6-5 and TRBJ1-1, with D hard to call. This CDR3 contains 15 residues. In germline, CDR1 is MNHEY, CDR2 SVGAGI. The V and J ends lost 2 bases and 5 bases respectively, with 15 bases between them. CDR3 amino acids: CASSYAGKLGTEAFF. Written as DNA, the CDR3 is TGTGCCAGCAGTTACGCCGGGAAGCTTGGTACTGAAGCTTTCTTT.

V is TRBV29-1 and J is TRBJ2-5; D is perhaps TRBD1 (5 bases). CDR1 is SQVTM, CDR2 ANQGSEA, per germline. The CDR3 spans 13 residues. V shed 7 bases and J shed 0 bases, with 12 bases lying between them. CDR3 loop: CSGRDSYQETQYF. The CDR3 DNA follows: TGCAGCGGACGAGACAGTTACCAAGAGACCCAGTACTTC.